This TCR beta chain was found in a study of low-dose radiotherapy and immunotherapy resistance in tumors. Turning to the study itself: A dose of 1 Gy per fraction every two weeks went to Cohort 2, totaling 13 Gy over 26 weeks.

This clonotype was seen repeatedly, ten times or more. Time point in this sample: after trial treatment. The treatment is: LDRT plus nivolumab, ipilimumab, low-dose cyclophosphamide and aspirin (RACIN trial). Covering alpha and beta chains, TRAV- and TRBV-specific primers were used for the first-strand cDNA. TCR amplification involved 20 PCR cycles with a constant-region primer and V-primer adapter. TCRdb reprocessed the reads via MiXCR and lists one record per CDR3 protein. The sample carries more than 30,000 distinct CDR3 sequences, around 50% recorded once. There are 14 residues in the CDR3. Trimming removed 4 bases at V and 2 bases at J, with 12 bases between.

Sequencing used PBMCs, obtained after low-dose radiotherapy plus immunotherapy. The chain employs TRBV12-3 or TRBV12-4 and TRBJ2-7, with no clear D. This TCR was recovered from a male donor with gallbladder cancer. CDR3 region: CASSSRAGTYEQYF. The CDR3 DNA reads TGTGCCAGCAGTTCCCGGGCAGGCACCTACGAGCAGTACTTC.